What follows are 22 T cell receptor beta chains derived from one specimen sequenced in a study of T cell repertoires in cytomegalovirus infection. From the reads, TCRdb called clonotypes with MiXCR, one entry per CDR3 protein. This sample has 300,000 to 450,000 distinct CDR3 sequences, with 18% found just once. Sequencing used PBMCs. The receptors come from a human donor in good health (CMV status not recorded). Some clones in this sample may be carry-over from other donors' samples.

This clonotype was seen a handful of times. The CDR3 sequence is CASSFTSGRVNEQYF. CDR3 coding DNA: TGTGCCAGCAGCTTCACTAGCGGGAGGGTCAACGAGCAGTACTTC. This rearrangement joins TRBV7-9 to TRBJ2-7; 13 nucleotides align to TRBD2. Losses at the gene ends were 3 bases for V and 5 bases for J; bases not matched to a gene: 4. CDR3 length: 15 residues. CDR1 and CDR2 (germline): SEHNR, FQNEAQ (reference sequence).

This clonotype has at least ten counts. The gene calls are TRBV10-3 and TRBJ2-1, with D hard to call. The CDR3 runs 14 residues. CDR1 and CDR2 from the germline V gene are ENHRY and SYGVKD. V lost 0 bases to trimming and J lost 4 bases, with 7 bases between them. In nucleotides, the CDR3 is TGTGCCATCAGTGAGTCGACGGTGTACAATGAGCAGTTCTTC. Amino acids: CAISESTVYNEQFF.

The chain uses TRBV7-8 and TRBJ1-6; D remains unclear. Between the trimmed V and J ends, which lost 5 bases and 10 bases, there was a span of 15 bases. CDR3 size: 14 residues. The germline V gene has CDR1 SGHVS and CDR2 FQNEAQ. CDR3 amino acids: CASSETRAASPLHF. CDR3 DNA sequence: TGTGCCAGCAGCGAGACAAGGGCAGCGTCACCCCTCCACTTT.

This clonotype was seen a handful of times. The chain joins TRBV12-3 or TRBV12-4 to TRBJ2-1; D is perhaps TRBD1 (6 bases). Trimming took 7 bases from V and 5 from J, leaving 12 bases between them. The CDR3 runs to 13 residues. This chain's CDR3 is CASNRDLDNEQFF. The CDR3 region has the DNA TGTGCCAGCAACAGGGACCTGGACAATGAGCAGTTCTTC.

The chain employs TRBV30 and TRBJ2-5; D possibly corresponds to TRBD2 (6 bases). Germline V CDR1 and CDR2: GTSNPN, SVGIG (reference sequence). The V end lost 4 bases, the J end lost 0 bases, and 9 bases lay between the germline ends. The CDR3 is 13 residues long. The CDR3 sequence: CAWNGGNQETQYF. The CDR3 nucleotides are TGTGCCTGGAATGGAGGGAACCAAGAGACCCAGTACTTC.

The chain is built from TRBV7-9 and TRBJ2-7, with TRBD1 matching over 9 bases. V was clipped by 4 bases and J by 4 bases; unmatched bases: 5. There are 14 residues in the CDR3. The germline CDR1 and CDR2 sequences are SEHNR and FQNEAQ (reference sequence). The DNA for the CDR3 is TGTGCCAGCAGCTCCTGGACAGGGGTTTACGAGCAGTACTTC. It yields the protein CASSSWTGVYEQYF.

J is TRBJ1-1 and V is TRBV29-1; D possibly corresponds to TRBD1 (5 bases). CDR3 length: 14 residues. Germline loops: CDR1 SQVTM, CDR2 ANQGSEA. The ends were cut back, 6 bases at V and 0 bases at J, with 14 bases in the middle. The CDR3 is CSVRKTAMNTEAFF. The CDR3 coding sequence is TGCAGCGTACGAAAGACAGCAATGAACACTGAAGCTTTCTTT.

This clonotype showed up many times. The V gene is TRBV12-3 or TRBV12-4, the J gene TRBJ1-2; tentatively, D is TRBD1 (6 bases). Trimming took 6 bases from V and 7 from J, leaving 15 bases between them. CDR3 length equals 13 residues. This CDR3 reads CASRRDIGVGYTF. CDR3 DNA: TGTGCCAGCAGAAGGGACATCGGGGTTGGCTACACCTTC.

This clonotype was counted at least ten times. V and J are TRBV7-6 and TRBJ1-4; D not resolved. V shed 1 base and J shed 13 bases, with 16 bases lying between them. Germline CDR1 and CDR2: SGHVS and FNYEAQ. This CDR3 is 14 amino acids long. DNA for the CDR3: TGTGCCAGCAGCTTAGGTGCGGCGGGGTTTAGACTGTTTTTT. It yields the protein CASSLGAAGFRLFF.

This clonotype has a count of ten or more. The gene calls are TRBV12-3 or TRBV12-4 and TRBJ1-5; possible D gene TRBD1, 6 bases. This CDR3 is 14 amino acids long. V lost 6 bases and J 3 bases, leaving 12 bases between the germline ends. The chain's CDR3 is CASSRQALNQPQHF. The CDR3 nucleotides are TGTGCCAGCAGCAGACAGGCGCTCAATCAGCCCCAGCATTTT.

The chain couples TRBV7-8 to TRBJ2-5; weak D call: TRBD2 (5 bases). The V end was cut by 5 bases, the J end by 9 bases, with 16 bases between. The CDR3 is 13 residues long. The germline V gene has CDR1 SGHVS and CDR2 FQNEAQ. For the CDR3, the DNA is TGTGCCAGCAGCCTCACGGGCCCGGGGTCCCAGTACTTC. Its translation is CASSLTGPGSQYF.

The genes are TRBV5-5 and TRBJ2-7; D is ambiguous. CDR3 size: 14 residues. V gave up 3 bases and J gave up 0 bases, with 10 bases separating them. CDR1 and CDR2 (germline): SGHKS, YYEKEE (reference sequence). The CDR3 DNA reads TGTGCCAGCAGCTCAGAGCTTCGCTCCTACGAGCAGTACTTC. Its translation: CASSSELRSYEQYF. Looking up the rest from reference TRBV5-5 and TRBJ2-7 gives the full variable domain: DAGVTQSPTHLIKTRGQQVTLRCSPISGHKSVSWYQQVLGQGPQFIFQYYEKEERGRGNFPDRFSARQFPNYSSELNVNALLLGDSALYLCASSSELRSYEQYFGPGTRLTVT.

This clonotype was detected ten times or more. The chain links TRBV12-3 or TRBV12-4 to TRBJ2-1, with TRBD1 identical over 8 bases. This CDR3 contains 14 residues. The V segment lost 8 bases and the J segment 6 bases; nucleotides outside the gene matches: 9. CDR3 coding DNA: TGTGCCAGCGGCCCAGGGGGCGCTGCCAATGAGCAGTTCTTC. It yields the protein CASGPGGAANEQFF.

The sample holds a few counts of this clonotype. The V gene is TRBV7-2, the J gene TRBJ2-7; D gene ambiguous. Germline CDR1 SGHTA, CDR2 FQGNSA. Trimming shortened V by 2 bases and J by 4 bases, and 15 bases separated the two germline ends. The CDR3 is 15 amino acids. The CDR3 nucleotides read TGTGCCAGCAGCTTACTAGGTAGCCTCAGATACGAGCAGTACTTC. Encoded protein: CASSLLGSLRYEQYF.

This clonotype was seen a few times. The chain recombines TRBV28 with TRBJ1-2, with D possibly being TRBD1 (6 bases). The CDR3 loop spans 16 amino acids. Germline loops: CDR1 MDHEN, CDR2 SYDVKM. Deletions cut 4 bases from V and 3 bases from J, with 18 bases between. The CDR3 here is CASSSPSGRGDYGYTF. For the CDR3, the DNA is TGTGCCAGCAGTTCTCCCTCCGGCAGGGGCGACTATGGCTACACCTTC.

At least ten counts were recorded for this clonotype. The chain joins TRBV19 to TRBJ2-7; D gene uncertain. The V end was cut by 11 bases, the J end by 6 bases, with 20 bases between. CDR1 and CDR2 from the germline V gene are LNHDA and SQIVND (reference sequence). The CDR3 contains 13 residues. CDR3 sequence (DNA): TGTGCCTCAGGTTCTTCCGTGGGTGGCGAGCAGTACTTC. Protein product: CASGSSVGGEQYF.

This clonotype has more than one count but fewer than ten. The CDR3: CASSLVSIVGTGNTEAFF. The CDR3 DNA sequence: TGTGCCAGCAGTTTAGTTTCTATAGTGGGGACGGGGAACACTGAAGCTTTCTTT. The J gene is TRBJ1-1, the V gene TRBV27, with D maybe TRBD1 (5 bases). V lost 2 bases, J lost 1 base, and 20 bases lay in between. This CDR3 contains 18 residues. The V gene's germline CDR1 is MNHEY and CDR2 SMNVEV (reference sequence).

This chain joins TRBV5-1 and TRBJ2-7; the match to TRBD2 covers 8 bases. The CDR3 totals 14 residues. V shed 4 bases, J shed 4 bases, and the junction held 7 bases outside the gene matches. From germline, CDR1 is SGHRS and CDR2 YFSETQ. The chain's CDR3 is CASSVGLGPYEQYF. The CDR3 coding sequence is TGCGCCAGCAGCGTGGGACTAGGGCCTTACGAGCAGTACTTC. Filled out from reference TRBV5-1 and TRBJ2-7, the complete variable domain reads KAGVTQTPRYLIKTRGQQVTLSCSPISGHRSVSWYQQTPGQGLQFLFEYFSETQRNKGNFPGRFSGRQFSNSRSEMNVSTLELGDSALYLCASSVGLGPYEQYFGPGTRLTVT.

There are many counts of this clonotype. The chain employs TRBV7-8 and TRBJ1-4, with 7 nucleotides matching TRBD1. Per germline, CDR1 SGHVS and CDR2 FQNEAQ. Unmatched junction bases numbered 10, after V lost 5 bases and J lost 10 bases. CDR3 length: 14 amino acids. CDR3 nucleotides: TGTGCCAGCAGCCCGAACAGGGGAAGAGGAAAACTGTTTTTT. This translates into CASSPNRGRGKLFF.

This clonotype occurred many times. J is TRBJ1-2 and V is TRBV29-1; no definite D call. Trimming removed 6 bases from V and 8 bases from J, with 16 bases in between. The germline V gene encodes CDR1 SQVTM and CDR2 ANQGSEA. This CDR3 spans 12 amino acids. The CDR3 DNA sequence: TGCAGCGTCGCAACACTGAGGCAGGGCTACACCTTC. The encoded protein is CSVATLRQGYTF.

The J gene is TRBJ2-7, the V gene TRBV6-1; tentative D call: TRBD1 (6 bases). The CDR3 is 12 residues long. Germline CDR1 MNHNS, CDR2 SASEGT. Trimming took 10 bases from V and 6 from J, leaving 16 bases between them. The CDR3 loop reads CAIWTAGREQYF. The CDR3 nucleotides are TGTGCCATCTGGACAGCCGGACGCGAGCAGTACTTC.

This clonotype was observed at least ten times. The chain's CDR3 is CASSYLYSGTGELFF. CDR3 DNA: TGTGCCAGCAGTTACCTTTATAGCGGAACCGGGGAGCTGTTTTTT. The chain joins TRBV6-2 or TRBV6-3 to TRBJ2-2, with D tentatively TRBD2 (6 bases). The germline gives CDR1 MNHEY, CDR2 SVGEGT. There are 15 residues in the CDR3. The V and J ends lost 2 bases and 5 bases respectively, with 12 bases between them.